The 26 T cell receptor beta chains in this list originate from one sample, sequenced in a study of graft-versus-host responses after intestinal transplantation. The protocol was immunoSEQ multiplex PCR, while the TCRdb copy is restricted to in-frame clones and leaves out a portion. Among about 120,000 clones listed, over 80% were seen once. These receptors have no identified antigens. The source material was unstimulated CD4+ T cells sorted from spleen or lymph node cells, sampled before intestinal transplant. These receptors were collected from a human donor who received an intestinal transplant.

The CDR3 sequence is CASTPPGPIKNIQYF. In DNA, the CDR3 is TGTGCCAGTACCCCTCCGGGGCCGATCAAAAACATTCAGTACTTC. The chain recombines TRBV19 with TRBJ2-4; D is possibly TRBD1 or TRBD2 (5 bases each). V gave up 7 bases and J gave up 3 bases, with 16 bases separating them. This CDR3 is 15 amino acids long. Germline V gene lookup returns CDR1 LNHDA and CDR2 SQIVND (reference sequence). Combining the CDR3 with reference TRBV19 and TRBJ2-4 gives the whole variable domain DGGITQSPKYLFRKEGQNVTLSCEQNLNHDAMYWYRQDPGQGLRLIYYSQIVNDFQKGDIAEGYSVSREKKESFPLTVTSAQKNPTAFYLCASTPPGPIKNIQYFGAGTRLSVL.

CDR3: CASSLGGSGSLEQYF. The CDR3 nucleotides are TGCGCCAGCAGCTTGGGGGGTAGCGGGAGCCTTGAGCAGTACTTC. The V gene is TRBV5-1, the J gene TRBJ2-7; TRBD2 aligns across 9 bases. The ends lost 0 bases at V and 7 bases at J; junction bases unmatched: 8. CDR1 and CDR2 from the germline V gene are SGHRS and YFSETQ. The CDR3 runs 15 residues.

The chain carries TRBV28 and TRBJ2-6; D not certain. Trimming pared 6 bases from V and 0 bases from J, leaving 12 bases between. The germline V gene has CDR1 MDHEN and CDR2 SYDVKM. The CDR3 has 16 residues. CDR3 sequence: CASSSPSSSGANVLTF. The CDR3 nucleotides are TGTGCCAGCAGCTCCCCGTCCAGCTCTGGGGCCAACGTCCTGACTTTC.

J is TRBJ2-7 and V is TRBV6-1; possibly TRBD1 for D (6 bases). V was pared by 4 bases and J by 6 bases, with 10 bases between. The CDR3 totals 12 residues. Germline V gene data show CDR1 as MNHNS and CDR2 as SASEGT. CDR3 amino acids: CASSVQGSEQYF. For the CDR3, the DNA is TGTGCCAGCAGTGTACAGGGATCCGAGCAGTACTTC.

V and J are TRBV7-2 and TRBJ2-3; 13 positions agree with TRBD2. J lost 4 bases, V lost 5 bases, and 9 bases had no gene match. The CDR3 consists of 17 residues. The germline V gene has CDR1 SGHTA and CDR2 FQGNSA. Here the CDR3 DNA reads TGTGCCAGCAGCCTATGGACTAGCGGGAGTCGGGCAGATACGCAGTATTTT. Translating gives CASSLWTSGSRADTQYF.

The rearrangement joins TRBV7-3 to TRBJ2-5, with 7 bases fitting TRBD2. Germline V lookup: CDR1 SGHTA, CDR2 FQGTGA. Trimming removed 2 bases from V and 4 bases from J; junction bases left unmatched: 4. The length of the CDR3 is 14 residues. DNA for the CDR3: TGTGCCAGCAGCTTAGGGGGGGTGGGAGAGACCCAGTACTTC. Its translation: CASSLGGVGETQYF. Full variable domain (rest looked up from reference TRBV7-3 and TRBJ2-5): GAGVSQTPSNKVTEKGKYVELRCDPISGHTALYWYRQSLGQGPEFLIYFQGTGAADDSGLPNDRFFAVRPEGSVSTLKIQRTERGDSAVYLCASSLGGVGETQYFGPGTRLLVL.

This chain connects TRBV14 to TRBJ1-2; 7 bases are shared with TRBD1. The V segment lost 5 bases and the J segment 2 bases; nucleotides outside the gene matches: 5. The germline gives CDR1 SGHDN, CDR2 FVKESK. CDR3 length: 14 amino acids. The CDR3 region has the DNA TGTGCCAGCAGCTTCCGACAGGGAAACTATGGCTACACCTTC. This codes for CASSFRQGNYGYTF.

This chain connects TRBV2 to TRBJ1-5; D not certain. V lost 8 bases and J lost 6, with 14 bases in between. The CDR3 totals 13 residues. The germline CDR1 and CDR2 sequences are SNHLY and FYNNEI. The CDR3 DNA reads as TGTGCCAGCGACGGATTAAGGACTCAGCCCCAGCATTTT. It encodes CASDGLRTQPQHF.

The rearrangement links TRBV5-1 to TRBJ1-1, with D perhaps matching TRBD1 (5 bases). CDR1 is SGHRS and CDR2 is YFSETQ in the germline V gene. Trimming cost V 4 bases and J 5 bases, with 18 bases left between them. The CDR3 is made up of 15 amino acids. The CDR3 here is CASSGGDGRRTEAFF. CDR3 nucleotide sequence: TGCGCCAGCAGCGGGGGTGATGGGAGAAGAACTGAAGCTTTCTTT.

V usage is TRBV6-5 and J usage is TRBJ2-3; unclear D gene. The ends were cut back, 8 bases at V and 0 bases at J, with 12 bases in the middle. This CDR3 is 14 amino acids long. In germline, CDR1 is MNHEY, CDR2 SVGAGI. This CDR3 is CASRRTKSTDTQYF. The CDR3 DNA reads TGTGCCAGCCGACGGACCAAGAGCACAGATACGCAGTATTTT.

The chain uses TRBV5-6 and TRBJ1-2; D is uncertain. Germline CDR1 is SGHDT and CDR2 is YYEEEE. The CDR3 is 17 residues long. Trimming stripped 5 bases from V and 0 bases from J, with 20 bases between. The CDR3 protein is CASRPPGLRFSNYGYTF. CDR3 nucleotides: TGTGCCAGCAGACCCCCGGGTCTCCGGTTCTCTAACTATGGCTACACCTTC.

The V and J genes are TRBV6-5 and TRBJ2-3; no definite D call. CDR1 and CDR2 (germline): MNHEY, SVGAGI. The CDR3 covers 11 residues. Trimming took 6 bases from V and 6 from J, leaving 7 bases between them. The CDR3 region has the DNA TGTGCCAGCAGGAGAGGCGATACGCAGTATTTT. Encoded protein: CASRRGDTQYF.

The chain uses TRBV11-2 and TRBJ2-7; TRBD2 matches 13 bases. The J segment lost 2 bases and the V segment lost 4 bases, leaving 5 bases of the junction unmatched. This CDR3 spans 16 amino acids. From germline, CDR1 is SGHAT and CDR2 FQNNGV. The chain's CDR3 is CASSSQLAGGTYEQYF. CDR3 sequence (DNA): TGTGCCAGCAGCTCACAACTAGCGGGAGGGACCTACGAGCAGTACTTC.

The chain employs TRBV19 and TRBJ2-3; 7 bases fit TRBD2. The V gene end was trimmed by 5 bases and the J gene end by 0 bases; junction bases not matched to a gene: 5. Germline V gene data show CDR1 as LNHDA and CDR2 as SQIVND (reference sequence). The CDR3 extends over 15 amino acids. The DNA of the CDR3 is TGTGCCAGTAGTCTTCCTAGCGGTAGCACAGATACGCAGTATTTT. As protein: CASSLPSGSTDTQYF.

The J gene is TRBJ2-1, the V gene TRBV4-1; D is ambiguous. The germline V gene encodes CDR1 MGHRA and CDR2 YSYEKL. V was trimmed by 0 bases and J by 0 bases, leaving 6 bases between them. The CDR3 runs 15 residues. CDR3 region: CASSQESFSYNEQFF. DNA of the CDR3: TGCGCCAGCAGCCAAGAATCCTTCTCCTACAATGAGCAGTTCTTC.

The count of this clone is one. This chain joins TRBV7-2 and TRBJ1-1, with TRBD1 matching over 7 bases. Germline CDR1 SGHTA, CDR2 FQGNSA. The V and J ends lost 1 base and 8 bases, in that order; junction bases with no gene match: 7. The CDR3 has 14 residues. The CDR3 region is CASSLDRGYSEAFF. The CDR3, as DNA: TGTGCCAGCAGCTTAGACAGGGGCTACTCCGAAGCTTTCTTT.

This clone was counted a few times. CDR3 loop: CASSLVRYYGYTF. Written as DNA, the CDR3 is TGCGCCAGCAGCTTGGTACGCTACTATGGCTACACCTTC. The chain carries TRBV5-1 and TRBJ1-2; the D is unclear. The V gene lost 0 bases and the J gene lost 3 bases, with 6 bases spanning the gap. The CDR3 contains 13 residues. Per germline, CDR1 SGHRS and CDR2 YFSETQ. Using reference TRBV5-1 and TRBJ1-2 for the parts outside the CDR3, the full variable domain is KAGVTQTPRYLIKTRGQQVTLSCSPISGHRSVSWYQQTPGQGLQFLFEYFSETQRNKGNFPGRFSGRQFSNSRSEMNVSTLELGDSALYLCASSLVRYYGYTFGSGTRLTVV.

The rearrangement joins TRBV9 to TRBJ2-1; the D is unclear. Germline V lookup: CDR1 SGDLS, CDR2 YYNGEE. The germline V and J ends were trimmed by 0 bases and 0 bases, with 7 bases remaining between them. CDR3 length: 15 amino acids. CDR3 loop: CASSVGASSYNEQFF. As DNA, the CDR3 is TGTGCCAGCAGCGTAGGCGCGAGCTCCTACAATGAGCAGTTCTTC.

This chain uses TRBV5-1 with TRBJ2-7; weak D call: TRBD2 (5 bases). The V and J ends lost 0 bases and 0 bases respectively, with 13 bases between them. The CDR3 sequence is 16 residues long. Per the germline V gene, CDR1 is SGHRS and CDR2 is YFSETQ. The CDR3 here is CASSLAGGPSSYEQYF. CDR3 bases: TGCGCCAGCAGCTTGGCCGGCGGGCCCAGCTCCTACGAGCAGTACTTC. Using reference TRBV5-1 and TRBJ2-7 for the parts outside the CDR3, the full variable domain is KAGVTQTPRYLIKTRGQQVTLSCSPISGHRSVSWYQQTPGQGLQFLFEYFSETQRNKGNFPGRFSGRQFSNSRSEMNVSTLELGDSALYLCASSLAGGPSSYEQYFGPGTRLTVT.

This sequence joins TRBV19 and TRBJ2-2, with 8 bases lining up with TRBD1. The germline CDR1 and CDR2 sequences are LNHDA and SQIVND (reference sequence). There are 14 residues in the CDR3. J lost 0 bases, V lost 8 bases, and 2 bases had no gene match. CDR3 protein: CASRDRPNTGELFF. Here the CDR3 DNA reads TGTGCCAGTCGGGACAGGCCGAACACCGGGGAGCTGTTTTTT.

V is TRBV30 and J is TRBJ1-2; D is unresolved. Trimming took 0 bases from V and 7 from J, leaving 9 bases between them. Germline lookup yields CDR1 GTSNPN and CDR2 SVGIG (reference sequence). The CDR3 is 12 residues long. As DNA, the CDR3 is TGTGCCTGGAGTGTACATGCCGTTGGCTACACCTTC. Its protein product is CAWSVHAVGYTF.

The chain joins TRBV7-2 to TRBJ1-2, with TRBD1 matching 8 bases. This CDR3 spans 14 amino acids. Germline lookup yields CDR1 SGHTA and CDR2 FQGNSA. With 5 bases clipped from V and 8 bases from J, the junction kept 10 bases outside the gene matches. CDR3 DNA: TGTGCCAGCAGCCCGGGACAGGATCTGCCAGGCTACACCTTC. Its translation: CASSPGQDLPGYTF.

The chain employs TRBV4-1 and TRBJ2-1, with a tentative D call TRBD2 (6 bases). Germline CDR1 and CDR2: MGHRA and YSYEKL. The ends were cut back, 4 bases at V and 3 bases at J, with 10 bases in the middle. This CDR3 region has 14 residues. The CDR3 loop reads CASSPFGSYNEQFF. The CDR3 DNA sequence: TGCGCCAGCAGCCCTTTCGGGAGCTACAATGAGCAGTTCTTC.

The chain couples TRBV18 to TRBJ1-1; unclear D gene. V was pared by 6 bases and J by 1 base, with 9 bases between. Germline V CDR1 and CDR2: KGHSH, LQKENI. This CDR3 region has 13 residues. The chain's CDR3 is CASSPAENTEAFF. In DNA form, the CDR3 reads TGTGCCAGCTCCCCGGCCGAGAACACTGAAGCTTTCTTT.

The rearrangement joins TRBV5-1 to TRBJ2-3; no clear D gene. CDR1 and CDR2 from the germline V gene are SGHRS and YFSETQ. The CDR3 contains 13 residues. V was clipped by 4 bases and J by 2 bases, with 8 bases between them. CDR3 DNA: TGCGCCAGCAGCATTGAATCCACAGATACGCAGTATTTT. It is translated as CASSIESTDTQYF.

The chain couples TRBV19 to TRBJ1-5; D possibly corresponds to TRBD1 (5 bases). The germline V and J ends were trimmed by 8 bases and 2 bases, with 10 bases remaining between them. The CDR3 has 13 residues. Germline CDR1 and CDR2: LNHDA and SQIVND (reference sequence). This CDR3 reads CASRSQGNQPQHF. The CDR3, as DNA: TGTGCCAGTCGTTCACAGGGCAATCAGCCCCAGCATTTT.